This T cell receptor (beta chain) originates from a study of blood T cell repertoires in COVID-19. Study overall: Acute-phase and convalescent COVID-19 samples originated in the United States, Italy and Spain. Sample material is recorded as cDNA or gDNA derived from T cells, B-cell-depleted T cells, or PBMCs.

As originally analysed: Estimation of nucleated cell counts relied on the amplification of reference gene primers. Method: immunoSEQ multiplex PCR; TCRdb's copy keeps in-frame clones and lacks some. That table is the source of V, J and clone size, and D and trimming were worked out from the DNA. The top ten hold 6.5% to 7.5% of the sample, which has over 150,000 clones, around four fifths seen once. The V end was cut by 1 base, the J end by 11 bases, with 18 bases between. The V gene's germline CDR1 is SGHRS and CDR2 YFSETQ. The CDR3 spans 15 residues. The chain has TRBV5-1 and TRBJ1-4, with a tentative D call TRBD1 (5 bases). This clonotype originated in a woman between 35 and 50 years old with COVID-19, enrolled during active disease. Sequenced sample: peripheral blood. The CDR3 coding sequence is TGCGCCAGCAGCTTGCCAGGACAAGGGAATGGGAAACTGTTTTTT. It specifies CASSLPGQGNGKLFF.